This T cell receptor (beta chain) appears in the sequencing data of a study of beta chain features in type 1 diabetes. Overall study findings and caveats: Among patients with Type 1 diabetes, TCRB CDR3s were moderately but significantly shorter in every one of the four CD4+ subsets.

Blood was drawn once from each donor into heparinised tubes. The draws averaged about 110 mL. Each population that was sorted was more than 95% pure. In its sample, this clone was seen a few times. Its specificity is not known. Expressed TCRB transcripts were sequenced after all isolated RNA was converted to cDNA. The method was immunoSEQ multiplex PCR; TCRdb's version includes in-frame clones alone and lacks a portion of them. The data hold 200,000 to 300,000 clones, with 20% observed a single time. Germline CDR1 is SGDLS and CDR2 is YYNGEE. The CDR3 is 14 residues long. Trimming shortened V by 4 bases and J by 2 bases, and 12 bases separated the two germline ends.

This clonotype was sampled from a woman aged 40 to 55 with type 1 diabetes. Source material: naive CD4+ T cells from blood. V and J are TRBV9 and TRBJ2-5, with D maybe TRBD2 (5 bases). CDR3 bases: TGTGCCAGCAGCACCCAACTAGGGCAAGAGACCCAGTACTTC. Residues: CASSTQLGQETQYF.